Shown below are 19 T cell receptor beta chains from a single sample sequenced in a study of cytotoxic CD8 clonotypes in ibrutinib-treated CLL. This table comes from immunoSEQ multiplex PCR, and its TCRdb copy is limited to in-frame clones, with some not included. The profile shows 150,000 or so clones, 70% to 90% of them singletons. The sequences come from PBMCs, collected after 36 months of ibrutinib treatment. Source of these receptors: a human donor with chronic lymphocytic leukemia.

The chain combines TRBV5-1 with TRBJ2-5; TRBD2 matches at 7 bases. Germline trimming cut 1 base from V and 5 bases from J; bases unmatched to any gene: 8. Germline values: CDR1 SGHRS, CDR2 YFSETQ. This CDR3 is built from 15 residues. The CDR3 protein is CASSLWAGTTETQYF. The CDR3 bases are TGCGCCAGCAGCTTGTGGGCCGGGACTACTGAGACCCAGTACTTC. Based on the CDR3 plus reference TRBV5-1 and TRBJ2-5, the full variable domain is KAGVTQTPRYLIKTRGQQVTLSCSPISGHRSVSWYQQTPGQGLQFLFEYFSETQRNKGNFPGRFSGRQFSNSRSEMNVSTLELGDSALYLCASSLWAGTTETQYFGPGTRLLVL.

V gene TRBV11-3 combines with J gene TRBJ2-3, with D uncertain. The germline CDR1 and CDR2 sequences are SGHNT and YENEEA. The CDR3 sequence is 14 residues long. V dropped 0 bases and J dropped 0 bases, with 4 bases sitting between them. The chain's CDR3 is CASSLDLSTDTQYF. The CDR3 DNA follows: TGTGCCAGCAGCTTAGATCTGAGCACAGATACGCAGTATTTT.

The chain links TRBV5-8 to TRBJ2-7; 7 bases map to TRBD1. The trim removed 4 bases at V and 6 bases at J, leaving 7 bases unmatched. From germline, CDR1 is SGHTS and CDR2 YDEGEE. The CDR3 sequence is 13 residues long. The CDR3 loop reads CASSPQTGAEQYF. In nucleotides, the CDR3 is TGTGCCAGCAGCCCCCAAACAGGGGCCGAGCAGTACTTC.

The chain couples TRBV5-1 to TRBJ1-3; 7 nucleotides agree with TRBD1. Germline CDR1 and CDR2: SGHRS and YFSETQ. The CDR3 is 16 amino acids. V lost 1 base, J lost 3 bases, and 7 bases stayed unmatched. CDR3: CASSLRGRGSGNTIYF. The CDR3, as DNA: TGCGCCAGCAGCTTGCGCGGCAGGGGGAGTGGAAACACCATATATTTT.

The table lists this clone with a few counts. J is TRBJ1-4 and V is TRBV18; tentatively, D is TRBD1 (6 bases). V dropped 2 bases and J dropped 4 bases, with 11 bases sitting between them. The CDR3 is made up of 15 amino acids. Germline V gives CDR1 KGHSH, CDR2 LQKENI. CDR3 residues: CASSPTQGNNEKLFF. The CDR3 DNA reads as TGTGCCAGCTCACCAACACAGGGAAATAATGAAAAACTGTTTTTT.

The chain combines TRBV13 with TRBJ2-1; 10 bases line up with TRBD2. This CDR3 comprises 16 residues. Unmatched junction bases numbered 8, after V lost 5 bases and J lost 4 bases. CDR1 is PRHDT, CDR2 FYEKMQ, per germline (reference sequence). This CDR3 reads CASSERTSGRYNEQFF. For the CDR3, the DNA is TGTGCCAGCAGCGAAAGGACTAGCGGTAGGTACAATGAGCAGTTCTTC.

V usage is TRBV4-1 and J usage is TRBJ2-7, with a tentative D call TRBD1 (5 bases). With 3 bases removed from V and 0 bases from J, the gap between germline ends came to 9 bases. CDR1 MGHRA and CDR2 YSYEKL come from the germline V gene. CDR3 length equals 14 residues. The DNA of the CDR3 is TGCGCCAGCAGCCACCGACAGTCCTCCTACGAGCAGTACTTC. Translating gives CASSHRQSSYEQYF.

The rearrangement links TRBV9 to TRBJ1-4, with TRBD1 matching 7 bases. This CDR3 is built from 14 residues. Trimming at V came to 1 base and at J to 8 bases, leaving 5 bases not matched to a gene. CDR1 and CDR2 from the germline V gene are SGDLS and YYNGEE. The CDR3 region has the DNA TGTGCCAGCAGCGTAACAGGGGTGGACGAAAAACTGTTTTTT. It encodes CASSVTGVDEKLFF.

This clone was seen more than once but under ten times. The chain employs TRBV7-9 and TRBJ1-2, with 7 positions matching TRBD1. The CDR3 spans 15 residues. Looked up from germline, CDR1 is SEHNR and CDR2 is FQNEAQ (reference sequence). J was trimmed by 4 bases and V by 5 bases; bases with no gene match: 10. The CDR3 here is CASSQRTGSLYGYTF. CDR3 nucleotides: TGTGCCAGCAGCCAAAGGACAGGTAGCCTCTATGGCTACACCTTC.

The V gene is TRBV16, the J gene TRBJ1-2; 7 positions agree with TRBD1. Germline values: CDR1 KGHSY, CDR2 FQNENV. The CDR3 totals 16 residues. The junction had 12 bases not matched to a gene; V was cut back by 0 bases and J by 8 bases. The DNA for the CDR3 is TGTGCCAGCAGCCAATCCCAACAGGGGAGGTCTTTGGGCTACACCTTC. Protein product: CASSQSQQGRSLGYTF.

This clone appeared a few times. The chain combines TRBV6-7 with TRBJ2-2; D call uncertain. TRBV6-7 is known as an ORF, though its function is uncertain. Trimming stripped 2 bases from V and 4 bases from J, with 5 bases between. There are 13 residues in the CDR3. The chain's CDR3 is CASSYVVTGELFF. As DNA, the CDR3 is TGTGCCAGCAGTTACGTGGTCACCGGGGAGCTGTTTTTT.

The rearrangement links TRBV7-8 to TRBJ2-1; 7 bases fit TRBD2. The CDR3 contains 16 residues. Unmatched junction bases numbered 10, after V lost 5 bases and J lost 3 bases. Germline values: CDR1 SGHVS, CDR2 FQNEAQ. DNA for the CDR3: TGTGCCAGCAGCCAGGAAGCGGGGTGGAGCTACAATGAGCAGTTCTTC. This encodes CASSQEAGWSYNEQFF.

The sample holds one count of this clone. The chain is built from TRBV7-2 and TRBJ2-7, with D hard to call. This CDR3 has 14 residues. Deletions cut 1 base from V and 3 bases from J, with 10 bases between. CDR1 is SGHTA, CDR2 FQGNSA, per germline. Here the CDR3 reads CASSLDVGVYEQYF. The CDR3 DNA is TGTGCCAGCAGCTTAGATGTAGGAGTCTACGAGCAGTACTTC.

This sequence joins TRBV7-2 and TRBJ2-3; D not resolved. CDR3 length: 13 amino acids. The germline V gene has CDR1 SGHTA and CDR2 FQGNSA. V was clipped by 1 base and J by 2 bases, with 4 bases between them. This CDR3 is CASSLGDTDTQYF. Written as DNA, the CDR3 is TGTGCCAGCAGCTTAGGGGACACAGATACGCAGTATTTT.

The chain uses TRBV7-9 and TRBJ1-2, with a possible D match to TRBD1 (6 bases). The germline gives CDR1 SEHNR, CDR2 FQNEAQ (reference sequence). The CDR3 is 17 amino acids. The germline V and J ends were trimmed by 2 bases and 3 bases, with 19 bases remaining between them. CDR3 nucleotide sequence: TGTGCCAGCAGCTTACCACCGTTTGGGGGGCGAGACTATGGCTACACCTTC. Residues: CASSLPPFGGRDYGYTF. The complete variable domain, with remaining parts taken from reference TRBV7-9 and TRBJ1-2, reads DTGVSQNPRHKITKRGQNVTFRCDPISEHNRLYWYRQTLGQGPEFLTYFQNEAQLEKSRLLSDRFSAERPKGSFSTLEIQRTEQGDSAMYLCASSLPPFGGRDYGYTFGSGTRLTVV.

This clone was seen only a few times. The V and J genes are TRBV5-8 and TRBJ1-2, with D tentatively TRBD1 (6 bases). V was clipped by 0 bases and J by 2 bases, with 8 bases between them. CDR1 is SGHTS and CDR2 is YDEGEE in the germline V gene. This CDR3 has 14 amino acids. The CDR3: CASSLVQGNYGYTF. The CDR3 region has the DNA TGTGCCAGCAGCTTGGTGCAGGGGAACTATGGCTACACCTTC. The whole variable domain, remainder taken from reference TRBV5-8 and TRBJ1-2, is EAGVTQSPTHLIKTRGQQATLRCSPISGHTSVYWYQQALGLGLQFLLWYDEGEERNRGNFPPRFSGRQFPNYSSELNVNALELEDSALYLCASSLVQGNYGYTFGSGTRLTVV.

The gene calls are TRBV6-5 and TRBJ2-7; tentative D call: TRBD2 (6 bases). CDR1 is MNHEY and CDR2 is SVGAGI in the germline V gene. V lost 1 base, J lost 5 bases, and 18 bases lay in between. This CDR3 contains 16 residues. In DNA, the CDR3 is TGTGCCAGCAGTTACTTCTTAACTAGCCCAGGGCACGAGCAGTACTTC. Its translation is CASSYFLTSPGHEQYF.

The rearrangement joins TRBV15 to TRBJ1-6; D not resolved. The CDR3 extends over 17 amino acids. CDR1 and CDR2 (germline): LNHNV, YYDKDF (reference sequence). V shed 3 bases and J shed 2 bases, with 14 bases lying between them. In DNA form, the CDR3 reads TGTGCCACCAGCAGGCTCAAAGTTAAGGCCTATAATTCACCCCTCCACTTT. Amino acid sequence: CATSRLKVKAYNSPLHF.

The rearrangement links TRBV7-9 to TRBJ2-1; 8 bases match TRBD2. Trimming cost V 3 bases and J 7 bases; bases outside gene matches: 17. Germline lookup yields CDR1 SEHNR and CDR2 FQNEAQ (reference sequence). CDR3 length: 18 residues. DNA of the CDR3: TGTGCCAGCAGCTTTCCCACGATAGCGGGGTCAATAGGGAATGAGCAGTTCTTC. Translation gives CASSFPTIAGSIGNEQFF.